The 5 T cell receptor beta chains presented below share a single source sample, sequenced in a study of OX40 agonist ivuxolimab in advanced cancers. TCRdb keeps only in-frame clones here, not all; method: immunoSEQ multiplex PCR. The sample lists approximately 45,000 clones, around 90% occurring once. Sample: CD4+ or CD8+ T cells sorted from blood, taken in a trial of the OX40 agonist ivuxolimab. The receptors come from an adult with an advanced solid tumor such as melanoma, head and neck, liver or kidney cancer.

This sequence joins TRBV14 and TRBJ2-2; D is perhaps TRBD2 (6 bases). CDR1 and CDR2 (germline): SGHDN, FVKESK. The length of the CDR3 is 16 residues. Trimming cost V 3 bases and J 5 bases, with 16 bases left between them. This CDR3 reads CASSHPARDFTGELFF. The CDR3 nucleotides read TGTGCCAGCAGCCATCCTGCCCGGGACTTTACCGGGGAGCTGTTTTTT.

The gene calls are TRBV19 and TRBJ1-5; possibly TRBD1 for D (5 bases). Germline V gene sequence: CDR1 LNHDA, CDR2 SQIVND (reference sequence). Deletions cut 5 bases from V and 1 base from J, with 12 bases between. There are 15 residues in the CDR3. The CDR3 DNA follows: TGTGCCAGTAGTTGGGCATCAGGGAGCAATCAGCCCCAGCATTTT. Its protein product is CASSWASGSNQPQHF.

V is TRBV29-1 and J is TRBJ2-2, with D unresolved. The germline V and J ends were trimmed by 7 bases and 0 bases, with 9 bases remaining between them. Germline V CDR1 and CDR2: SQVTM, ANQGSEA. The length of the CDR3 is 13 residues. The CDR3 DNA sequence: TGCAGCGCCGAACTTCCGAACACCGGGGAGCTGTTTTTT. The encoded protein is CSAELPNTGELFF.

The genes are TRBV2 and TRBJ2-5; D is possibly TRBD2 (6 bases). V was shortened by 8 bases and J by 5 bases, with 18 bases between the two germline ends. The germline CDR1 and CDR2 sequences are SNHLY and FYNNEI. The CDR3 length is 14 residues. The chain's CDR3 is CASFAGLARETQYF. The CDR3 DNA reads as TGTGCCAGCTTTGCGGGGCTAGCGCGGGAGACCCAGTACTTC.

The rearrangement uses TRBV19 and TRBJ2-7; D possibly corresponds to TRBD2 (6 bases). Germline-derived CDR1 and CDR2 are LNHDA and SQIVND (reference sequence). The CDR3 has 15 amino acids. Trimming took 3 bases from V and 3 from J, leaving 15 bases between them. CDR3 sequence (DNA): TGTGCCAGTAGTATGGGTCACCGGAGGGTCTACGAGCAGTACTTC. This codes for CASSMGHRRVYEQYF. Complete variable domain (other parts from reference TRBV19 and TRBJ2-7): DGGITQSPKYLFRKEGQNVTLSCEQNLNHDAMYWYRQDPGQGLRLIYYSQIVNDFQKGDIAEGYSVSREKKESFPLTVTSAQKNPTAFYLCASSMGHRRVYEQYFGPGTRLTVT.